This entry concerns a single TCR beta chain. Germline-derived CDR1 and CDR2 are SEHNR and FQNEAQ (reference sequence). The CDR3 is 14 residues long. After removal of 5 bases from V and 5 bases from J, the junction contained 6 bases not matched to a gene. The data belong to a study of blood T cell repertoires in COVID-19. On the study more broadly: Both acute and convalescent COVID-19 samples were obtained from the United States, Italy and Spain. PBMCs, B-cell-depleted T cells, or T cells provided the cDNA or gDNA that made up the material.

Repertoires were generated with immunoSEQ multiplex PCR, while TCRdb's copy carries only in-frame clones and drops some. The table has 100,000 to 110,000 clones, approximately 80% seen once; the top ten hold over 10%. The sample comprised peripheral blood. The receptor comes from a man between 45 and 60 years old with active or convalescent COVID-19. The V gene is TRBV7-9, the J gene TRBJ2-5; 9 nucleotides line up with TRBD1. CDR3 region: CASSRTGGAETQYF. CDR3 sequence (DNA): TGTGCCAGCAGCAGAACAGGGGGCGCGGAGACCCAGTACTTC.